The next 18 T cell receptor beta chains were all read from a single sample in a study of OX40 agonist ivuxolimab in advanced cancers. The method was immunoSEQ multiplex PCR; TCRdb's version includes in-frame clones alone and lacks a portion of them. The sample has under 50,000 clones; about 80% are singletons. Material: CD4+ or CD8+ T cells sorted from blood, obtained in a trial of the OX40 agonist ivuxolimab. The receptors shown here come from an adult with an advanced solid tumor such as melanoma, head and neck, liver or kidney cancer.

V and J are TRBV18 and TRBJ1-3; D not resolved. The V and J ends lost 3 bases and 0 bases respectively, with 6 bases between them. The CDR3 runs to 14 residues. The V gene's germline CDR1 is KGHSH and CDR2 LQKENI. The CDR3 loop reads CASSPDVSGNTIYF. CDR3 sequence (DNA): TGTGCCAGCTCACCCGACGTCTCTGGAAACACCATATATTTT.

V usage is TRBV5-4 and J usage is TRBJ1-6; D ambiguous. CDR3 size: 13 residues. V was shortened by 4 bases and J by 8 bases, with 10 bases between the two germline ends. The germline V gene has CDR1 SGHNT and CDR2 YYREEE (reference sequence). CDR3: CASSLEQHSPLHF. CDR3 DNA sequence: TGTGCCAGCAGCCTGGAACAGCATTCACCCCTCCACTTT.

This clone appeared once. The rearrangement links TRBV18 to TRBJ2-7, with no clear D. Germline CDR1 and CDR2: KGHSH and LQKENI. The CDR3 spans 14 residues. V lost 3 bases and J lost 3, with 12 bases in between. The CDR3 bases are TGTGCCAGCTCACCCAACCGGATCAGCTACGAGCAGTACTTC. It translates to CASSPNRISYEQYF. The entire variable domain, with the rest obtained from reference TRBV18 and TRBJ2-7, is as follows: NAGVMQNPRHLVRRRGQEARLRCSPMKGHSHVYWYRQLPEEGLKFMVYLQKENIIDESGMPKERFSAEFPKEGPSILRIQQVVRGDSAAYFCASSPNRISYEQYFGPGTRLTVT.

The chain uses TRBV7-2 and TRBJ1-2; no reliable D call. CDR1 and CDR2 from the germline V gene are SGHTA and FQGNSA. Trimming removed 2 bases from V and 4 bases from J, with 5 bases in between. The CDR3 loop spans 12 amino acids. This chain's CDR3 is CASSLRGYGYTF. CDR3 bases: TGTGCCAGCAGCTTACGGGGCTATGGCTACACCTTC.

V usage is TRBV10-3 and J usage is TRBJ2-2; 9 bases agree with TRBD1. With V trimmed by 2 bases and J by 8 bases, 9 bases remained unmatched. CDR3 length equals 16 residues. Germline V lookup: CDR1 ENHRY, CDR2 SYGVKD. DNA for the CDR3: TGTGCCATCAGTGAGGCCGGGACAGGGCTGGCAGGGGAGCTGTTTTTT. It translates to CAISEAGTGLAGELFF.

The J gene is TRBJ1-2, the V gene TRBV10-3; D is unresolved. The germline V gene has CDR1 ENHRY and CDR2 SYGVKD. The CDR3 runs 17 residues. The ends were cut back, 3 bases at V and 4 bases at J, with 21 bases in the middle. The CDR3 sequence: CAISDPQNGPKPYGYTF. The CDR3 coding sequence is TGTGCCATCAGTGACCCCCAAAATGGACCCAAGCCCTATGGCTACACCTTC.

The CDR3 DNA sequence: TGCGCCAGCAGCTCCTTACGTAGCGGGAGTTTGCTAAACGAGCAGTACTTC. It codes for CASSSLRSGSLLNEQYF. The V and J genes are TRBV5-1 and TRBJ2-7, with TRBD2 matching 9 bases. The trim removed 3 bases at V and 5 bases at J, leaving 15 bases unmatched. CDR1 and CDR2 from the germline V gene are SGHRS and YFSETQ. CDR3 length: 17 amino acids.

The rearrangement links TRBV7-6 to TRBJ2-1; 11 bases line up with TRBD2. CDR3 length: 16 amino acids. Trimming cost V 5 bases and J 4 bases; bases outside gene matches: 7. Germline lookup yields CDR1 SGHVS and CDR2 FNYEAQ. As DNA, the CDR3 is TGTGCCAGCAGCCAATCGGGGACTAGCGGTTACAATGAGCAGTTCTTC. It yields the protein CASSQSGTSGYNEQFF.

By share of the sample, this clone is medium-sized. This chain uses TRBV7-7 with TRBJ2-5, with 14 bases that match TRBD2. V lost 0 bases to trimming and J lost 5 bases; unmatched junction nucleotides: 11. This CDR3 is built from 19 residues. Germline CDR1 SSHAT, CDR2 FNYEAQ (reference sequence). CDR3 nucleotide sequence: TGTGCCAGCAGCTTAGCGTTGACTAGCGGGAGGGCCTTCGGGGAGACCCAGTACTTC. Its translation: CASSLALTSGRAFGETQYF.

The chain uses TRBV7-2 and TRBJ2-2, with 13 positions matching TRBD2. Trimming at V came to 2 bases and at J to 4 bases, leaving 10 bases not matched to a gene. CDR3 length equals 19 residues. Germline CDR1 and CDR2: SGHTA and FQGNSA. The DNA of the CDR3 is TGTGCCAGCAGCTTACGACGGGGACTAGCGGGAAGGGGCACCGGGGAGCTGTTTTTT. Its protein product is CASSLRRGLAGRGTGELFF.

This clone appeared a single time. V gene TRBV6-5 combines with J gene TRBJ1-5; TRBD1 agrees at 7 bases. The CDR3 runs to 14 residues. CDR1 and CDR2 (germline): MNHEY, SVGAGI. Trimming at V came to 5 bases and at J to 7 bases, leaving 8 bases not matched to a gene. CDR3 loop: CASSGLTGNQPQHF. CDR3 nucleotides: TGTGCCAGCAGTGGATTGACAGGGAACCAGCCCCAGCATTTT.

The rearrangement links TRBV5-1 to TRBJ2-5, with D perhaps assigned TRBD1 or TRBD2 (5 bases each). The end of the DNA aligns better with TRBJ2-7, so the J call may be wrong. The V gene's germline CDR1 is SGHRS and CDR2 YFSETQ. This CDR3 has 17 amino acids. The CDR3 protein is CASSLLGLGTRGNEQYF. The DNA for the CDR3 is TGCGCCAGCAGCTTACTTGGGCTCGGGACCAGAGGCAACGAGCAGTACTTC.

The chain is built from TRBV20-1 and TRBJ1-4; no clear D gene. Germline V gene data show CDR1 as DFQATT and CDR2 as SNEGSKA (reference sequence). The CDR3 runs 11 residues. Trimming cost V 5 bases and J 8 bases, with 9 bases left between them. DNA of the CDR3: TGCAGTGCTTTTTACAGCGAAAAACTGTTTTTT. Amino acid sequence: CSAFYSEKLFF.

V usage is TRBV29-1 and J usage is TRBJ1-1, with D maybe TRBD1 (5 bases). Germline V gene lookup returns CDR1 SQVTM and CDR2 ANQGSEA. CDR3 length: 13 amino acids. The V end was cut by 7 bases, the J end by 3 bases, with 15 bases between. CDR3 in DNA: TGCAGCGGCACATCGGGGGGGGACACTGAAGCTTTCTTT. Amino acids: CSGTSGGDTEAFF.

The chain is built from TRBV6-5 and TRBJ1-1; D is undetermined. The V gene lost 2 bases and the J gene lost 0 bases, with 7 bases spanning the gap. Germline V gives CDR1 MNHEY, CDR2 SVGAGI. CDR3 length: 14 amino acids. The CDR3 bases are TGTGCCAGCAGTTACGGGCACATGAACACTGAAGCTTTCTTT. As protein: CASSYGHMNTEAFF.

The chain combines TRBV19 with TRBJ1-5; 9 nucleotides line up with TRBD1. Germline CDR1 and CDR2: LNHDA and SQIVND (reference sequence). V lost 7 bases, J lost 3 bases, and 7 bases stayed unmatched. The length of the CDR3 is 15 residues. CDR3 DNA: TGTGCCAGTAATCTCGACAGGGGGGCCAATCAGCCCCAGCATTTT. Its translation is CASNLDRGANQPQHF.

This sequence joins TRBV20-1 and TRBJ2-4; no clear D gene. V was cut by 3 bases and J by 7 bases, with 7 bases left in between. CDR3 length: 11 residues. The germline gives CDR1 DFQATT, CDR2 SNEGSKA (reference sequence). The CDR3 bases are TGCAGTGCTAGCGTGGGGAACATTCAGTACTTC. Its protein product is CSASVGNIQYF.

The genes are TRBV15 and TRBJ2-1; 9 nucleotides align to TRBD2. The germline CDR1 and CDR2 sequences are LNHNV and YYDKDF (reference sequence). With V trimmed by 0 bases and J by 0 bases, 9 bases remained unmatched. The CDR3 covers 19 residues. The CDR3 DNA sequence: TGTGCCACCAGCAGAGAGTTCCTAGCGGGGATCAGCTCCTACAATGAGCAGTTCTTC. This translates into CATSREFLAGISSYNEQFF.